This entry lists 23 T cell receptor beta chains sequenced from one sample in a study of cytomegalovirus exposure and HLA in healthy donors. Sequencing used immunoSEQ multiplex PCR; TCRdb keeps in-frame clones, though not all of them. Among under 400,000 clones listed, approximately 91% were seen once. Sequences were obtained from PBMCs. The receptor set was obtained from a man aged 30 to 45 in good health and CMV-seronegative.

V gene TRBV5-1 combines with J gene TRBJ1-4; D possibly corresponds to TRBD1 (6 bases). The CDR3 covers 14 residues. The ends were cut back, 2 bases at V and 7 bases at J, with 12 bases in the middle. The germline gives CDR1 SGHRS, CDR2 YFSETQ. CDR3 residues: CASSFNRDGEKLFF. CDR3 DNA sequence: TGCGCCAGCAGCTTTAACAGGGATGGTGAAAAACTGTTTTTT.

The chain recombines TRBV4-1 with TRBJ2-7, with D tentatively TRBD2 (5 bases). The CDR3 runs 16 residues. Deletions cut 3 bases from V and 4 bases from J, with 19 bases between. The germline V gene has CDR1 MGHRA and CDR2 YSYEKL. The CDR3 DNA reads as TGCGCCAGCAGCCACCAATCCGAGGGTTTGACGTACGAGCAGTACTTC. Encoded protein: CASSHQSEGLTYEQYF.

The chain has TRBV6-1 and TRBJ1-5; the D gene is possibly TRBD1 (5 bases). V lost 4 bases, J lost 1 base, and 11 bases lay in between. The germline V gene has CDR1 MNHNS and CDR2 SASEGT. CDR3 size: 15 residues. In nucleotides, the CDR3 is TGTGCCAGCAGTGCCGAGAAGGGGAGCAATCAGCCCCAGCATTTT. Translated: CASSAEKGSNQPQHF.

The rearrangement links TRBV7-9 to TRBJ1-2; D might be TRBD1 (5 bases). Germline V gene lookup returns CDR1 SEHNR and CDR2 FQNEAQ (reference sequence). V lost 2 bases, J lost 5 bases, and 6 bases lay in between. This CDR3 has 12 residues. Written as DNA, the CDR3 is TGTGCCAGCAGCTTACAGGGATATGGCTACACCTTC. Translation: CASSLQGYGYTF.

J is TRBJ1-2 and V is TRBV10-3; D call uncertain. The CDR3 covers 13 residues. The V gene's germline CDR1 is ENHRY and CDR2 SYGVKD. V gave up 0 bases and J gave up 2 bases, with 4 bases separating them. The CDR3 here is CAISESGNYGYTF. In nucleotides, the CDR3 is TGTGCCATCAGTGAGTCCGGGAACTATGGCTACACCTTC.

The V gene is TRBV14, the J gene TRBJ1-2, with D perhaps TRBD1 (5 bases). The germline CDR1 and CDR2 sequences are SGHDN and FVKESK. This CDR3 comprises 15 residues. Trimming stripped 0 bases from V and 8 bases from J, with 16 bases between. The CDR3 sequence: CASSQDRTPTIGYTF. The CDR3 coding sequence is TGTGCCAGCAGCCAAGATAGGACACCTACTATCGGCTACACCTTC.

The chain is built from TRBV18 and TRBJ2-1; a weak D match, TRBD1 (6 bases). This CDR3 spans 13 amino acids. Trimming took off 3 bases at V and 8 bases at J, with 11 bases between the two ends. Looked up from germline, CDR1 is KGHSH and CDR2 is LQKENI. The CDR3 DNA sequence: TGTGCCAGCTCACCTGTCAGGGGAGATGAGCAGTTCTTC. Amino acid sequence: CASSPVRGDEQFF. Combining the CDR3 with reference TRBV18 and TRBJ2-1 gives the whole variable domain NAGVMQNPRHLVRRRGQEARLRCSPMKGHSHVYWYRQLPEEGLKFMVYLQKENIIDESGMPKERFSAEFPKEGPSILRIQQVVRGDSAAYFCASSPVRGDEQFFGPGTRLTVL.

J is TRBJ1-5 and V is TRBV7-9, with D possibly being TRBD1 (5 bases). Looked up from germline, CDR1 is SEHNR and CDR2 is FQNEAQ (reference sequence). CDR3 length equals 14 residues. V was trimmed by 2 bases and J by 6 bases, leaving 11 bases between them. As DNA, the CDR3 is TGTGCCAGCAGCTTAAGCAGGGACTCTCAGCCCCAGCATTTT. The encoded protein is CASSLSRDSQPQHF. Based on the CDR3 plus reference TRBV7-9 and TRBJ1-5, the full variable domain is DTGVSQNPRHKITKRGQNVTFRCDPISEHNRLYWYRQTLGQGPEFLTYFQNEAQLEKSRLLSDRFSAERPKGSFSTLEIQRTEQGDSAMYLCASSLSRDSQPQHFGDGTRLSIL.

In nucleotides, the CDR3 is TGTGCCAGCTCACCAACACAGCTCGCCTACGAGCAGTACTTC. It codes for CASSPTQLAYEQYF. The rearrangement links TRBV18 to TRBJ2-7; D uncertain. In germline, CDR1 is KGHSH, CDR2 LQKENI. CDR3 length equals 14 residues. V lost 2 bases to trimming and J lost 2 bases, with 10 bases between them.

V usage is TRBV5-8 and J usage is TRBJ1-1; 9 bases match TRBD1. The CDR3 contains 15 residues. In germline, CDR1 is SGHTS, CDR2 YDEGEE. V lost 0 bases and J lost 5; bases outside the gene matches: 5. Here the CDR3 reads CASSLAMTGGTEAFF. CDR3 coding DNA: TGTGCCAGCAGCTTGGCTATGACAGGGGGGACTGAAGCTTTCTTT.

This CDR3 is CASSSAPSGGETQYF. CDR3 DNA sequence: TGTGCCAGCAGCTCCGCCCCCAGCGGAGGAGAGACCCAGTACTTC. The chain recombines TRBV7-2 with TRBJ2-5; tentatively, D is TRBD2 (5 bases). The length of the CDR3 is 15 residues. CDR1 and CDR2 from the germline V gene are SGHTA and FQGNSA. V dropped 4 bases and J dropped 4 bases, with 16 bases sitting between them.

The V and J genes are TRBV4-1 and TRBJ1-4; TRBD1 matches 9 bases. The CDR3 length is 14 residues. The germline V gene has CDR1 MGHRA and CDR2 YSYEKL. The V segment lost 5 bases and the J segment 8 bases; nucleotides outside the gene matches: 6. Here the CDR3 reads CASSIQGAAEKLFF. CDR3 in DNA: TGCGCCAGCAGCATACAGGGGGCGGCGGAAAAACTGTTTTTT.

The chain joins TRBV27 to TRBJ2-5, with D uncertain. Trimming pared 6 bases from V and 0 bases from J, leaving 2 bases between. This CDR3 is 11 amino acids long. Germline assignment: CDR1 MNHEY and CDR2 SMNVEV (reference sequence). CDR3 nucleotides: TGTGCCAGCAGCTACCAAGAGACCCAGTACTTC. It encodes CASSYQETQYF.

This chain connects TRBV5-1 to TRBJ2-2, with 8 positions matching TRBD2. The CDR3 runs 15 residues. J was trimmed by 5 bases and V by 6 bases; bases with no gene match: 9. CDR1 and CDR2 (germline): SGHRS, YFSETQ. CDR3 DNA sequence: TGCGCCAGCACTCCCATAGCGGGGTCGACCGGGGAGCTGTTTTTT. Its translation: CASTPIAGSTGELFF.

V usage is TRBV29-1 and J usage is TRBJ2-3; D not certain. The V end was cut by 4 bases, the J end by 0 bases, with 5 bases between. From germline, CDR1 is SQVTM and CDR2 ANQGSEA. This CDR3 is built from 12 residues. CDR3 protein: CSVVPSTDTQYF. For the CDR3, the DNA is TGCAGCGTTGTCCCTAGCACAGATACGCAGTATTTT.

This rearrangement joins TRBV27 to TRBJ1-2; a weak D match, TRBD1 (5 bases). Germline CDR1 reads MNHEY; CDR2 reads SMNVEV (reference sequence). The V end was cut by 2 bases, the J end by 8 bases, with 12 bases between. CDR3 length equals 13 residues. Here the CDR3 reads CASSLLQGGGYTF. The DNA for the CDR3 is TGTGCCAGCAGTTTACTGCAGGGCGGAGGCTACACCTTC.

The chain joins TRBV27 to TRBJ1-5; D unclear. Trimming took 8 bases from V and 5 from J, leaving 13 bases between them. This CDR3 spans 13 amino acids. Per the germline V gene, CDR1 is MNHEY and CDR2 is SMNVEV (reference sequence). For the CDR3, the DNA is TGTGCCAGCTCGAGCGACGCCCATCAGCCCCAGCATTTT. Residues: CASSSDAHQPQHF.

The chain has TRBV7-8 and TRBJ2-7, with 10 bases identical to TRBD1. J gave up 0 bases and V 5 bases, and 4 bases lay outside the gene matches. Germline-derived CDR1 and CDR2 are SGHVS and FQNEAQ. The length of the CDR3 is 15 residues. In DNA, the CDR3 is TGTGCCAGCAGCGGGCGGACAGGGGGCTCCTACGAGCAGTACTTC. This translates into CASSGRTGGSYEQYF.

This clone has a single count. This chain links TRBV23-1 with TRBJ1-5, with 10 nucleotides matching TRBD1. TRBV23-1 has ORF status, its function being uncertain. The CDR3 sequence is 20 residues long. J lost 7 bases, V lost 2 bases, and 20 bases had no gene match. CDR3 sequence (DNA): TGCGCCAGCAGTCAAAGTCGCCGAGGACAGGGGGAATGCGGAAAACAGCCCCAGCATTTT. Translated, it gives CASSQSRRGQGECGKQPQHF.

The V and J genes are TRBV11-2 and TRBJ2-1; D is possibly TRBD2 (5 bases). Trimming took off 3 bases at V and 0 bases at J, with 12 bases between the two ends. CDR3 length equals 16 residues. The germline V gene has CDR1 SGHAT and CDR2 FQNNGV. The CDR3 sequence: CASSLDLVTSYNEQFF. CDR3 nucleotide sequence: TGTGCCAGCAGCTTGGACTTAGTGACCTCCTACAATGAGCAGTTCTTC.

The rearrangement links TRBV5-4 to TRBJ2-1; 8 bases are shared with TRBD1. The trim removed 1 base at V and 4 bases at J, leaving 4 bases unmatched. This CDR3 is built from 15 residues. CDR1 SGHNT and CDR2 YYREEE come from the germline V gene (reference sequence). CDR3 sequence reads: CASSLRQGAYNEQFF. For the CDR3, the DNA is TGTGCCAGCAGCTTGAGGCAGGGGGCTTACAATGAGCAGTTCTTC.

The J gene is TRBJ1-1, the V gene TRBV18, with D possibly matching TRBD1 (5 bases). With 1 base removed from V and 0 bases from J, the gap between germline ends came to 9 bases. Germline V lookup: CDR1 KGHSH, CDR2 LQKENI. This CDR3 has 15 residues. The CDR3 is CASSPHAGLNTEAFF. CDR3 nucleotides: TGTGCCAGCTCACCACACGCAGGGTTGAACACTGAAGCTTTCTTT.

The rearrangement links TRBV13 to TRBJ2-7, with 12 bases fitting TRBD1. Germline assignment: CDR1 PRHDT and CDR2 FYEKMQ (reference sequence). Trimming at V came to 3 bases and at J to 6 bases, leaving 3 bases not matched to a gene. The CDR3 is 14 amino acids. The CDR3 nucleotides are TGTGCCAGCAGCTTGGGGACAGGGGGCGGCGAGCAGTACTTC. It specifies CASSLGTGGGEQYF.